The source of this T cell receptor beta chain is a study of T cells in Graves' hyperthyroidism and ophthalmopathy. Study-wide background: Peripheral blood was secured at the point of initial diagnosis, before any treatment.

A Clinical Activity Score of at least 3, a NOSPECS grade of at least 4 and a duration under 3 months were recorded in the ophthalmopathy patients. Used for diagnoses were clinical symptoms, serum thyroxine and TRAb, thyroid ultrasound and orbital computed tomography. RNA transcripts were the template for amplifying TCR beta CDR3 regions. First-round RT-PCR targeting the TCR CDR3 was performed with the HTBI primer set. TCRdb used MiXCR to reprocess the multiplex PCR reads, holding one entry per CDR3 protein. The repertoire holds more than 450,000 distinct CDR3 sequences, with 15% to 20% as singletons. The table lists this clonotype with a few counts. Sequencing was carried out using blood. This TCR came from a man aged 35-49 years with Graves' ophthalmopathy.

The CDR3 nucleotides are TGTGCCAGCAGCTCCCCGGGACAGCGCTACAATGAGCAGTTCTTC. Translating gives CASSSPGQRYNEQFF. This chain connects TRBV7-2 to TRBJ2-1, with 7 nucleotides matching TRBD1. Germline CDR1 reads SGHTA; CDR2 reads FQGNSA. This CDR3 region has 15 residues. V trimming: 4 bases; J trimming: 3 bases; junction bases outside the gene matches: 6.